Listed here are 18 T cell receptor beta chains from one sample, sequenced in a study of vaccination and CD4 T cells after COVID-19. At the Johns Hopkins FTIC core, DNA taken from cultured CD4+ T cells was sequenced by way of the Oncomine TCR Beta short-read assay. MiXCR, run by TCRdb on the PCR reads, gives a single entry per CDR3 protein. Of over 14,000 distinct CDR3 sequences in the sample, 52% were seen once. These receptors have no known antigen. Indicated treatment: approximately nine-day PBMC culture with coronavirus spike peptide pools or control peptides (ViraFEST assay). The specimen was CD4+ T cells from blood, cultured in vitro. These receptors were collected from a human donor who had recovered from COVID-19.

The J gene is TRBJ2-1, the V gene TRBV14; D is unclear. This CDR3 has 13 residues. Germline V gene sequence: CDR1 SGHDN, CDR2 FVKESK. The V end lost 7 bases, the J end lost 4 bases, and 11 bases lay between the germline ends. The CDR3 here is CASTKDTYNEQFF. DNA of the CDR3: TGTGCCAGCACGAAAGATACATACAATGAGCAGTTCTTC. Full variable domain (rest looked up from reference TRBV14 and TRBJ2-1): EAGVTQFPSHSVIEKGQTVTLRCDPISGHDNLYWYRRVMGKEIKFLLHFVKESKQDESGMPNNRFLAERTGGTYSTLKVQPAELEDSGVYFCASTKDTYNEQFFGPGTRLTVL.

The genes are TRBV7-2 and TRBJ2-5; tentative D call: TRBD2 (6 bases). Germline-derived CDR1 and CDR2 are SGHTA and FQGNSA. CDR3 length equals 15 residues. The V gene lost 6 bases and the J gene lost 5 bases, with 19 bases spanning the gap. The CDR3 loop reads CASSLVSGPDETQYF. The DNA of the CDR3 is TGTGCCAGCAGTCTCGTTAGCGGACCAGATGAGACCCAGTACTTC.

V is TRBV20-1 and J is TRBJ1-6; 9 bases agree with TRBD1. Germline values: CDR1 DFQATT, CDR2 SNEGSKA (reference sequence). The V gene end was trimmed by 5 bases and the J gene end by 6 bases; junction bases not matched to a gene: 8. The CDR3 spans 15 residues. This chain's CDR3 is CSAPGQGQINSPLHF. The CDR3 nucleotides are TGCAGTGCTCCGGGACAGGGTCAGATTAATTCACCCCTCCACTTT.

This clonotype was picked up a small number of times. The V gene is TRBV7-3, the J gene TRBJ2-2; 7 positions agree with TRBD1. The CDR3 runs to 14 residues. J lost 3 bases, V lost 5 bases, and 3 bases had no gene match. Germline CDR1 SGHTA, CDR2 FQGTGA. CDR3 DNA sequence: TGTGCCAGCAGCCCGGGACAGTACACCGGGGAGCTGTTTTTT. Translating gives CASSPGQYTGELFF.

For the CDR3, the DNA is TGTGCCACCAGTGATCCGAATCCAGGGGTCGGGGAGCTGTTTTTT. Translating it yields CATSDPNPGVGELFF. V is TRBV24-1 and J is TRBJ2-2, with D tentatively TRBD1 (6 bases). Germline V gives CDR1 KGHDR, CDR2 SFDVKD. There are 15 residues in the CDR3. V dropped 3 bases and J dropped 7 bases, with 14 bases sitting between them.

The chain links TRBV7-2 to TRBJ1-4, with a tentative D call TRBD1 (5 bases). V lost 2 bases, J lost 0 bases, and 16 bases lay in between. Germline assignment: CDR1 SGHTA and CDR2 FQGNSA. The length of the CDR3 is 18 residues. Written as DNA, the CDR3 is TGTGCCAGCAGCTTATACGGACAAGCCTTTGCAACTAATGAAAAACTGTTTTTT. It encodes CASSLYGQAFATNEKLFF.

This chain uses TRBV4-3 with TRBJ2-5; D unresolved. The length of the CDR3 is 12 residues. Germline values: CDR1 LGHNA, CDR2 YSLEER. With 0 bases removed from V and 5 bases from J, the gap between germline ends came to 4 bases. DNA of the CDR3: TGCGCCAGCAGCCAAGATAGGGAGACCCAGTACTTC. Its protein product is CASSQDRETQYF.

This clonotype was recorded a few times. The chain is built from TRBV30 and TRBJ1-2; perhaps TRBD1 as D (5 bases). CDR3 length: 13 amino acids. Germline V gene lookup returns CDR1 GTSNPN and CDR2 SVGIG (reference sequence). The V end lost 0 bases, the J end lost 8 bases, and 13 bases lay between the germline ends. CDR3 in DNA: TGTGCCTGGAGTGTACAAGGGGAAGCCGGCTACACCTTC. This gives the protein CAWSVQGEAGYTF.

This clonotype appeared a single time. The chain joins TRBV30 to TRBJ1-2; no definite D call. Per germline, CDR1 GTSNPN and CDR2 SVGIG (reference sequence). There are 15 residues in the CDR3. V gave up 0 bases and J gave up 4 bases, with 15 bases separating them. CDR3 residues: CAWSVPGLGIYGYTF. The CDR3 nucleotides are TGTGCCTGGAGTGTACCCGGGTTGGGAATCTATGGCTACACCTTC.

In its sample, this clonotype ranks as large. The CDR3 bases are TGCAGTGCTCTCAAAGGGGGCAGGGGCTCGATTCAGCCCCAGCATTTT. It translates to CSALKGGRGSIQPQHF. This chain uses TRBV20-1 with TRBJ1-5; 7 bases agree with TRBD1. This CDR3 region has 16 residues. V was pared by 5 bases and J by 6 bases, with 16 bases of the junction left unmatched. Germline V CDR1 and CDR2: DFQATT, SNEGSKA (reference sequence).

The chain recombines TRBV5-4 with TRBJ2-5; 14 bases agree with TRBD2. Germline CDR1 SGHNT, CDR2 YYREEE (reference sequence). The CDR3 is 20 amino acids. Trimming took 4 bases from V and 5 from J; bases not matched to a gene: 19. CDR3 sequence reads: CASSPRAGTSGRGNGETQYF. CDR3 DNA: TGTGCCAGCAGCCCTAGGGCCGGGACTAGCGGGAGAGGGAACGGGGAGACCCAGTACTTC.

The chain uses TRBV29-1 and TRBJ2-7; D gene uncertain. Germline CDR1 is SQVTM and CDR2 is ANQGSEA. Trimming stripped 5 bases from V and 5 bases from J, with 13 bases between. The CDR3 has 12 residues. The CDR3 DNA reads as TGCAGCGTTAAGACACAGATGAACGAGCAGTACTTC. Translated: CSVKTQMNEQYF.

The V gene is TRBV20-1, the J gene TRBJ2-1; TRBD2 matches 10 bases. The trim removed 2 bases at V and 4 bases at J, leaving 5 bases unmatched. The germline CDR1 and CDR2 sequences are DFQATT and SNEGSKA (reference sequence). The CDR3 consists of 15 residues. CDR3 in DNA: TGCAGTGCTAGATACGCGGGACTAGCGTACAATGAGCAGTTCTTC. As protein: CSARYAGLAYNEQFF.

The V call is TRBV7-9, the J call TRBJ2-3; D call uncertain. Trimming shortened V by 1 base and J by 2 bases, and 10 bases separated the two germline ends. This CDR3 is 15 amino acids long. From germline, CDR1 is SEHNR and CDR2 FQNEAQ (reference sequence). Here the CDR3 reads CASSLVLGFTDTQYF. CDR3 in DNA: TGTGCCAGCAGCTTAGTCCTGGGCTTCACAGATACGCAGTATTTT.

This sequence joins TRBV6-5 and TRBJ2-7; 13 nucleotides line up with TRBD2. The junction had 3 bases not matched to a gene; V was cut back by 2 bases and J by 2 bases. Germline CDR1 is MNHEY and CDR2 is SVGAGI. The CDR3 runs to 16 residues. Here the CDR3 reads CASSYGLAGEAYEQYF. The CDR3 bases are TGTGCCAGCAGTTACGGACTAGCGGGAGAAGCCTACGAGCAGTACTTC.

This clonotype was detected only a few times. CDR3 DNA: TGCAGTGCTAGCGACAGGAGTGGAGAGACCCAGTACTTC. Translating it yields CSASDRSGETQYF. The V and J genes are TRBV20-1 and TRBJ2-5; possible D gene TRBD1, 6 bases. The V end lost 3 bases, the J end lost 4 bases, and 12 bases lay between the germline ends. Looked up from germline, CDR1 is DFQATT and CDR2 is SNEGSKA (reference sequence). The CDR3 has 13 amino acids.

This sequence joins TRBV6-2 or TRBV6-3 and TRBJ1-2; D is ambiguous. The germline gives CDR1 MNHEY, CDR2 SVGEGT. The CDR3 extends over 15 amino acids. Trimming stripped 2 bases from V and 0 bases from J, with 10 bases between. CDR3: CASSYTAQANYGYTF. CDR3 bases: TGTGCCAGCAGTTACACCGCTCAAGCTAACTATGGCTACACCTTC.

The rearrangement links TRBV10-1 to TRBJ2-1; possible D gene TRBD1, 6 bases. Trimming removed 5 bases from V and 7 bases from J, with 15 bases in between. This CDR3 is 14 amino acids long. CDR1 is WNHNN and CDR2 is SYGVQD in the germline V gene (reference sequence). The CDR3 spells CASSPTGTRNEQFF. CDR3 bases: TGCGCCAGCAGTCCGACAGGAACTCGGAATGAGCAGTTCTTC.